The TCR beta chain described here comes from a study of shared clonotypes between healthy human individuals (dated by TCRdb to the early 2020s). Describing the broader study: A couple of women and three men aged 18 to 49 years were included in the cohort. To increase sequencing depth and limit assay-specific biases, different laboratories used diverse techniques to prepare libraries and sequence TCR repertoires. Per donor, three plates each were used for CD4 naive and CD4 memory, two for CD8 naive, and one for CD8 memory. Blood TCR repertoires of four to six healthy adults were deeply sequenced to estimate repertoire size and the extent of clonotype sharing between individuals. Between about 0.8 and 9 billion PBMCs per donor were obtained by leukapheresis.

The paper as a whole reports these results and caveats: Based on pairwise subsampling, the degree of clonotype sharing among donors was expected to be affected by sequencing depth. Because the study included only a small number of donors, the genetic and exposure-history diversity represented was limited. Compared with non-shared clonotypes, clonotypes shared by all four sorted-subset donors had higher generation probabilities. When a few donors were compared, the shared fraction of clonotypes was 5% to 6.5% for naive CD4, roughly 3.3% for naive CD8, roughly 2.3% for memory CD4, and 0.35% to 0.4% for memory CD8. Rarefaction of sorted-subset datasets indicated incomplete sequencing despite the large sequencing depth. Only blood was sampled, and tissue TCR repertoires likely differ from those in blood. Naive subsets generally had larger estimated clonotype richness than memory subsets did.

This clone was observed once. It lacks a known antigen. Base qualities are not at hand, and no much larger clone is one base apart. The identical CDR3 is also encoded by other nucleotide sequences in the sample. V lost 5 bases and J lost 3 bases; the stretch between them is 3 bases long. The CDR3 measures 11 amino acids from cysteine to phenylalanine. Just the 33-base CDR3 DNA is kept, in frame starting at base 1. Via the germline V gene, CDR1 is MDHEN and CDR2 SYDVKM. Using the deep immunoSEQ assay, TCR CDR3 regions were amplified from genomic DNA by multiplex PCR. Extracted genomic DNA from each cell subset was spread evenly across all wells of several immunoSEQ 96-well plates, with each plate serving as a replicate. For sorted subsets, roughly 200 ng of genomic DNA, equivalent to about 30,000 T cell genomes, went into each replicate PCR. The purified libraries were quantified using a Qubit 3.0 fluorometer, sized with a Bioanalyzer 2100, and then quantified again using the KAPA Library Quantification kit. Each immunoSEQ 96-well plate was sequenced on its own single-read 150-cycle Illumina NextSeq 550 flow cell. Regarding the original processing steps: The immunoSEQ output contained only junctional sequences without quality scores, so filtering could not match that applied to full-length reads. To assign V/J genes and CDR3, sequences were annotated against IMGT germline references using PyIR, a Python wrapper for IgBLAST v1.9. Any read was removed if the V/J assignment was weak (E-value above 1e-6), the CDR3 was missing, or the read contained stop codons, out-of-frame junctions, or ambiguous translated residues. A V3J clonotype was defined by an identical inferred V gene, J gene, and CDR3 amino acid sequence. Percentage overlap between repertoires was computed as shared unique clonotypes divided by the size of the smaller repertoire. Three approaches were used to assess repertoire richness: RTK rarefaction, the Chao1 estimator, and Recon v2.1 estimates of unobserved clonotypes. Generation probabilities were computed with OLGA for all TCRbeta clonotypes obtained by the gDNA method from a few donors. The clones in this table, taken by TCRdb from immuneACCESS, are in-frame only. Not every clone is retained; where verified, under half of the shortfall comes from an unresolved V gene, and the cause of the rest is unknown. V and J calls and clone size are given by that table; D and trimming were obtained from the DNA. The sample contains approximately 1,500,000 clones, more than 95% of them found a single time. Together, the top ten hold about 1.2% of the sample.

The donors were healthy, HIV-negative adults who had no recently reported acute infections or vaccinations. All donors were Caucasian adults living in Nashville, Tennessee, USA. CD4+ T cells were enriched by magnetic negative selection, after which naive cells were positively selected on CD45RA and the negative fraction was taken as the memory subset. After blood collection by leukapheresis, PBMCs were isolated using Ficoll-Histopaque density gradient centrifugation and then cryopreserved in the vapor phase of liquid nitrogen. Analytical flow cytometry was used to check the purity and quantity of each magnetically sorted T cell population. Each sorted fraction had its genomic DNA isolated and then quantified by UV absorbance on a Nanodrop 2000c.

This clonotype originated in a man under 40 in good health. The sequenced sample was naive CD4+ T cells sorted from blood. Sample cell subset or site, as interpreted from the label and publication: CD45RA+ positively selected. The sequence is built from TRBV28 and TRBJ2-3; too little of a D gene remains to name it. The DNA reads TGTGCCAGCAGTCTGACAGATACGCAGTATTTT. It codes for CASSLTDTQYF. The CDR3 plus the reference TRBV28 and TRBJ2-3 genes for the other parts give the full variable domain: DVKVTQSSRYLVKRTGEKVFLECVQDMDHENMFWYRQDPGLGLRLIYFSYDVKMKEKGDIPEGYSVSREKKERFSLILESASTNQTSMYLCASSLTDTQYFGPGTRLTVL.